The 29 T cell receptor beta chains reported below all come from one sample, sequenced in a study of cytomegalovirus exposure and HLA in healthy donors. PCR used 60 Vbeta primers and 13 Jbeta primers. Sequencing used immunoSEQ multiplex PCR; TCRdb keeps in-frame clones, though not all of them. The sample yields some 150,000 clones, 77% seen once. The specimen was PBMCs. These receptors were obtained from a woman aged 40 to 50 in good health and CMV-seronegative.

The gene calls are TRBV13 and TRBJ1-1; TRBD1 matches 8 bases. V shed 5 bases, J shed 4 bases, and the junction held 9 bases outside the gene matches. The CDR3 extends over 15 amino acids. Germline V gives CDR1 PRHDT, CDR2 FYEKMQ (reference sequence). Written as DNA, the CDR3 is TGTGCCAGCAGCCCGGGGCTGGACAGGGCCACTGAAGCTTTCTTT. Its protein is CASSPGLDRATEAFF.

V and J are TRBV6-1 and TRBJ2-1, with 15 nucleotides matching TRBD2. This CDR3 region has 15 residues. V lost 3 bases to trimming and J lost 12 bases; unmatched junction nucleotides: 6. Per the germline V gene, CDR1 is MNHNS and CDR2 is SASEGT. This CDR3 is CASSEGLAGGSGQFF. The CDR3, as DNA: TGTGCCAGCAGTGAGGGACTAGCGGGGGGATCAGGGCAGTTCTTC.

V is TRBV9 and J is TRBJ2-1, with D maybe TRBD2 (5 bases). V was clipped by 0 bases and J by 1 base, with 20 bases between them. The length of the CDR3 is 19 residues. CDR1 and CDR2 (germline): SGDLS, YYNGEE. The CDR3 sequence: CASSVGGALRPWSYNEQFF. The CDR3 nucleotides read TGTGCCAGCAGCGTAGGGGGAGCCCTCAGACCTTGGTCCTACAATGAGCAGTTCTTC.

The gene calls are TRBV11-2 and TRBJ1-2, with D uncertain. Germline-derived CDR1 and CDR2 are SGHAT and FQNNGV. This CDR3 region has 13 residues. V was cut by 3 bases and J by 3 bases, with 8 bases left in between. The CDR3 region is CASSLGSDYGYTF. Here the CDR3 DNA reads TGTGCCAGCAGCTTGGGCTCGGACTATGGCTACACCTTC.

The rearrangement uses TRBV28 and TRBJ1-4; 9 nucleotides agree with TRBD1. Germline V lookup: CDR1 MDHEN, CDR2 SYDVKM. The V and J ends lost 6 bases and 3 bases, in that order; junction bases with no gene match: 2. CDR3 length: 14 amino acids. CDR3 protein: CASRGTGPNEKLFF. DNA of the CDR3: TGTGCCAGCAGGGGGACAGGGCCTAATGAAAAACTGTTTTTT. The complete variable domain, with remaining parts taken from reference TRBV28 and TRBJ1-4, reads DVKVTQSSRYLVKRTGEKVFLECVQDMDHENMFWYRQDPGLGLRLIYFSYDVKMKEKGDIPEGYSVSREKKERFSLILESASTNQTSMYLCASRGTGPNEKLFFGSGTQLSVL.

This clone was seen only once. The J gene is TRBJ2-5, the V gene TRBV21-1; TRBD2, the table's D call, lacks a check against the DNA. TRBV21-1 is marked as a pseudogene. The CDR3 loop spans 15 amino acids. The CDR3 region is CASSIPPRPKETQYF. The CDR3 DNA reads TGTGCCAGCAGCATCCCCCCTAGACCCAAAGAGACCCAGTACTTC.

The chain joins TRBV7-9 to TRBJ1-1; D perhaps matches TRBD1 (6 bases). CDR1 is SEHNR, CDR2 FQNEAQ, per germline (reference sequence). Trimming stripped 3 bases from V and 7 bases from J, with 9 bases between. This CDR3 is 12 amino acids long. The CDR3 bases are TGTGCCAGCAGCTTTCAGGGGTGTGAAGCTTTCTTT. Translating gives CASSFQGCEAFF.

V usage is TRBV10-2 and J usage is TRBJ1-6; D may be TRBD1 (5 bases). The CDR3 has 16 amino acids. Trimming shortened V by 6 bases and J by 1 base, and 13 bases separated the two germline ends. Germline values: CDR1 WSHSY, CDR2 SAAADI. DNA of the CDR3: TGCGCCAGCAGGGAAATCGGGGGTTCCTATAATTCACCCCTCCACTTT. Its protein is CASREIGGSYNSPLHF.

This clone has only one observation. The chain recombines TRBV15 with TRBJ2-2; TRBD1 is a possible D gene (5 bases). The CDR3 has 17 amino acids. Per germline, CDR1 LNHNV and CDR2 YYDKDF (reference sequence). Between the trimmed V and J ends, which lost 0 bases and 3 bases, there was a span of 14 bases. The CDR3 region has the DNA TGTGCCACCAGCAGAGATCTGAGGCAGGGTGACACCGGGGAGCTGTTTTTT. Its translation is CATSRDLRQGDTGELFF.

CDR3 nucleotide sequence: TGTGCCAGCTCACCAAAACCGGTCTCTGGAAACACCATATATTTT. This encodes CASSPKPVSGNTIYF. The chain is built from TRBV18 and TRBJ1-3; D gene ambiguous. This CDR3 is 15 amino acids long. The germline V and J ends were trimmed by 2 bases and 0 bases, with 8 bases remaining between them. Germline V lookup: CDR1 KGHSH, CDR2 LQKENI.

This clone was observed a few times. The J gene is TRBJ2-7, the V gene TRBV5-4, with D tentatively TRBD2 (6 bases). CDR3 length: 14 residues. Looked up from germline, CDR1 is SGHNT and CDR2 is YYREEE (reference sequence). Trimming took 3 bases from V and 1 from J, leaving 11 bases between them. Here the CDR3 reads CASSSGGASYEQYF. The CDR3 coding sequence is TGTGCCAGCAGCTCCGGGGGTGCGTCCTACGAGCAGTACTTC.

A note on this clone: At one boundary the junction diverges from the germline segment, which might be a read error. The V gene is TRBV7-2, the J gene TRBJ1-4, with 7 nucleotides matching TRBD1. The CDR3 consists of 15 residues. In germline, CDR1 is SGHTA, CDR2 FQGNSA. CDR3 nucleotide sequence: TGTGTCAGCAGCTTTGCAGGGGGGAGAGATGAAAAACTGTTTTTT. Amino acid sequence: CVSSFAGGRDEKLFF.

CDR3 DNA sequence: TGTGCCAGCAGTGAAGCGCTCACTGGGCTTGGAAATCAGCCCCAGCATTTT. It encodes CASSEALTGLGNQPQHF. The chain carries TRBV6-1 and TRBJ1-5; D gene unclear. The germline CDR1 and CDR2 sequences are MNHNS and SASEGT. Trimming stripped 0 bases from V and 4 bases from J, with 16 bases between. CDR3 length: 17 amino acids.

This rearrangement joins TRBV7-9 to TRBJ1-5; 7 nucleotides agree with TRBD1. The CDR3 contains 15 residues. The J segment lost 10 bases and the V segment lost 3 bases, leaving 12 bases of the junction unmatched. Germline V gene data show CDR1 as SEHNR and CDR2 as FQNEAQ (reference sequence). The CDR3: CASSFQGGSPGPQHF. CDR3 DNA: TGTGCCAGCAGCTTCCAGGGGGGATCTCCAGGTCCCCAGCATTTT.

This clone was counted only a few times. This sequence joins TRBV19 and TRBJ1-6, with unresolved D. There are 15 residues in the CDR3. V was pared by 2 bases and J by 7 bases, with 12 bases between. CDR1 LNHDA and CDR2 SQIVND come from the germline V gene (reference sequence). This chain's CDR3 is CASSISRQANSPLHF. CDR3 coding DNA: TGTGCCAGTAGTATAAGCCGGCAGGCCAATTCACCCCTCCACTTT.

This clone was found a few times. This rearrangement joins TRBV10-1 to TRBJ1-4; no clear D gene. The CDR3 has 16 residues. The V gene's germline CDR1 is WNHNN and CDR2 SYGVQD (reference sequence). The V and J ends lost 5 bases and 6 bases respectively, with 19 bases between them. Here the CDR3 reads CASSRGVSAVDEKLFF. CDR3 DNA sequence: TGCGCCAGCAGTCGCGGGGTATCGGCGGTAGATGAAAAACTGTTTTTT.

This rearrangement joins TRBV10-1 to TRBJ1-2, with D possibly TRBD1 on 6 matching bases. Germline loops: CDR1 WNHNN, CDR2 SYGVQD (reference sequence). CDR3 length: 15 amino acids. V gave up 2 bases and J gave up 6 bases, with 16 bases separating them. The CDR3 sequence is CASSENHAQGHGYTF. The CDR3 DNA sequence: TGCGCCAGCAGTGAGAATCACGCACAGGGCCATGGCTACACCTTC.

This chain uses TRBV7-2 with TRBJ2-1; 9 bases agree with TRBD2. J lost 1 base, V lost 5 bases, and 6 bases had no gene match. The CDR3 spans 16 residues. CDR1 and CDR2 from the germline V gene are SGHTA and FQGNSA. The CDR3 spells CASSPGLAISYNEQFF. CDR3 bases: TGTGCCAGCAGCCCAGGACTAGCGATTTCCTACAATGAGCAGTTCTTC. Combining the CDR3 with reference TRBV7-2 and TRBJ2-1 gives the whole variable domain GAGVSQSPSNKVTEKGKDVELRCDPISGHTALYWYRQSLGQGLEFLIYFQGNSAPDKSGLPSDRFSAERTGGSVSTLTIQRTQQEDSAVYLCASSPGLAISYNEQFFGPGTRLTVL.

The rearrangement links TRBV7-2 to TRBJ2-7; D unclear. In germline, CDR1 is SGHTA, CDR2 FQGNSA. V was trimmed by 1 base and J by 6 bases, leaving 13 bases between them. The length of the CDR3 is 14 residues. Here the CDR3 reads CASSLVSRLGEQYF. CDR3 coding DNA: TGTGCCAGCAGCTTAGTCAGCAGACTGGGCGAGCAGTACTTC.

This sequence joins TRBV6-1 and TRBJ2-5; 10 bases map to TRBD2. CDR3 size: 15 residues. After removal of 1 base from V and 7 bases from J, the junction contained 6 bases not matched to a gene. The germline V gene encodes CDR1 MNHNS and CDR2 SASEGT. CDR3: CASSEVASGGGTQYF. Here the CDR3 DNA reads TGTGCCAGCAGTGAAGTCGCTAGCGGGGGTGGGACCCAGTACTTC.

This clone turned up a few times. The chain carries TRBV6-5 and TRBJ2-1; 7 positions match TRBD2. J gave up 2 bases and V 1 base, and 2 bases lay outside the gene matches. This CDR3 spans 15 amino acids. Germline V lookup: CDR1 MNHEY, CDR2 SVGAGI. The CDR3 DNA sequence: TGTGCCAGCAGTTACTGGGCGGGGGCCTACAATGAGCAGTTCTTC. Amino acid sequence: CASSYWAGAYNEQFF.

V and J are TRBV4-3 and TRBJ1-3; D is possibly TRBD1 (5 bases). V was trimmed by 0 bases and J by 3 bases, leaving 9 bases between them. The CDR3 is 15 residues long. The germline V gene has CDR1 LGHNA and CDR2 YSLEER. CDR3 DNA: TGCGCCAGCAGCCAAGACGGGGGTTTTGGAAACACCATATATTTT. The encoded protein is CASSQDGGFGNTIYF.

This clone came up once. CDR3 in DNA: TGCGCCAGCAGCCCGCAACCTCCGGGACAGGGGGCCCTTAACACCGGGGAGCTGTTTTTT. Translated, it gives CASSPQPPGQGALNTGELFF. The rearrangement joins TRBV4-3 to TRBJ2-2, with 12 bases aligning to TRBD1. There are 20 residues in the CDR3. Germline assignment: CDR1 LGHNA and CDR2 YSLEER. With V trimmed by 4 bases and J by 2 bases, 14 bases remained unmatched.

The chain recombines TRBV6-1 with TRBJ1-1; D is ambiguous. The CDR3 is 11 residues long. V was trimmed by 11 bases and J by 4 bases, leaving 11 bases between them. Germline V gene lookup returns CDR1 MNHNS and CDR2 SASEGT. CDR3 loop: CADSRSTEAFF. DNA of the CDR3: TGTGCCGATTCTAGGAGCACTGAAGCTTTCTTT.

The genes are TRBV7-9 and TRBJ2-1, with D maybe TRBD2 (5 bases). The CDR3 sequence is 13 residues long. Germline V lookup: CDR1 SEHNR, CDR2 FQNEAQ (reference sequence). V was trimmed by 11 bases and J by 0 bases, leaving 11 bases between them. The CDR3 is CASDGSSYNEQFF. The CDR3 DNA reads TGTGCCTCTGATGGGAGCTCCTACAATGAGCAGTTCTTC.

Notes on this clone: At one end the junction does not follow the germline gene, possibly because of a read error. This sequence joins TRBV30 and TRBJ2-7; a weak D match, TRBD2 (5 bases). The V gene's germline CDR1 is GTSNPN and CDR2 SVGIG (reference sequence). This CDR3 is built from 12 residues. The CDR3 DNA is TGTGCCGGGAGTTCGATCGGTTACGAGCAGTACTTC. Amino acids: CAGSSIGYEQYF. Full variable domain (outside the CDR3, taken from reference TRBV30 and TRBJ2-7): SQTIHQWPATLVQPVGSPLSLECTVEGTSNPNLYWYRQAAGRGLQLLFYSVGIGQISSEVPQNLSASRPQDRQFILSSKKLLLSDSGFYLCAGSSIGYEQYFGPGTRLTVT.

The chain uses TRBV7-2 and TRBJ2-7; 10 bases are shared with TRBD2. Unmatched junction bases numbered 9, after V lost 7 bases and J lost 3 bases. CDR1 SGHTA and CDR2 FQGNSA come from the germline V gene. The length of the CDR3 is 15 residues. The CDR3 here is CASTLGASGGYEQYF. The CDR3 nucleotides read TGTGCCAGCACCCTAGGGGCTAGCGGGGGCTACGAGCAGTACTTC.

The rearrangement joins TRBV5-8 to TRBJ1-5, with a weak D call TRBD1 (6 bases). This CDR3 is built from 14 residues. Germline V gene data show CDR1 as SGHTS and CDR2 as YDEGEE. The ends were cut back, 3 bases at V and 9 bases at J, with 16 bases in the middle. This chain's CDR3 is CASSSQGNLGPQHF. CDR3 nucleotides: TGTGCCAGCAGCTCGCAGGGGAACTTAGGGCCCCAGCATTTT.

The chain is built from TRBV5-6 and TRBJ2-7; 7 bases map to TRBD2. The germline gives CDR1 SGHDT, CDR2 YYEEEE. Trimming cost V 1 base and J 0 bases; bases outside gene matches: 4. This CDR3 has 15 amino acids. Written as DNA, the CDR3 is TGTGCCAGCAGCTTGTTGAGCGGGGTCTCCTACGAGCAGTACTTC. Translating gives CASSLLSGVSYEQYF. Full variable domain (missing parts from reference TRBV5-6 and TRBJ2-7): DAGVTQSPTHLIKTRGQQVTLRCSPKSGHDTVSWYQQALGQGPQFIFQYYEEEERQRGNFPDRFSGHQFPNYSSELNVNALLLGDSALYLCASSLLSGVSYEQYFGPGTRLTVT.